This entry lists 23 T cell receptor beta chains sequenced from one sample in a study of identical twins. Each CDR3 protein gets one entry after TCRdb re-called the 5' RACE reads with MiXCR. The table records about 810,000 distinct CDR3 sequences, roughly an eighth of them present only once. The sample was also reused in another study, on yellow fever vaccine responses in identical twins.

Sequencing was done on a sample of PBMCs. These receptors all come from a woman between 18 and 30 years old in good health.

This clonotype was seen ten or more times. V usage is TRBV2 and J usage is TRBJ1-3, with 7 bases aligning to TRBD1. V lost 3 bases to trimming and J lost 4 bases; unmatched junction nucleotides: 6. CDR1 and CDR2 from the germline V gene are SNHLY and FYNNEI. The CDR3 covers 15 residues. The CDR3 sequence is CASSDDRDHGNTIYF. Written as DNA, the CDR3 is TGTGCCAGCAGTGATGACAGGGATCACGGAAACACCATATATTTT.

This clonotype was seen repeatedly, ten times or more. The chain employs TRBV5-6 and TRBJ2-3; possible D gene TRBD1, 5 bases. The germline gives CDR1 SGHDT, CDR2 YYEEEE. Trimming took off 2 bases at V and 5 bases at J, with 6 bases between the two ends. The CDR3 spans 12 residues. The CDR3 nucleotides read TGTGCCAGCAGCTTAGGGGAAGATACGCAGTATTTT. Protein sequence: CASSLGEDTQYF.

This clonotype was seen a handful of times. The chain employs TRBV5-1 and TRBJ2-3; TRBD1 agrees at 8 bases. Trimming at V came to 0 bases and at J to 5 bases, leaving 8 bases not matched to a gene. CDR1 is SGHRS, CDR2 YFSETQ, per germline. This CDR3 comprises 16 residues. The CDR3 region has the DNA TGCGCCAGCAGCTTGGGACAGGGGCCTTCTGGAGATACGCAGTATTTT. Residues: CASSLGQGPSGDTQYF.

This clonotype occurred a few times. V usage is TRBV12-3 or TRBV12-4 and J usage is TRBJ1-5; no firm D call. This CDR3 is built from 15 residues. Trimming took off 1 base at V and 1 base at J, with 8 bases between the two ends. For the CDR3, the DNA is TGTGCCAGCAGTTTAGTCCCTCAAAGCAATCAGCCCCAGCATTTT. This gives the protein CASSLVPQSNQPQHF.

In the case of this clonotype: This may arise from a read error, as a much more abundant clone is one base away. The chain has TRBV12-3 or TRBV12-4 and TRBJ1-5; D is unresolved. This CDR3 is 12 amino acids long. V lost 3 bases and J lost 4, with 4 bases in between. The CDR3 is CASSFVNQPQHF. Written as DNA, the CDR3 is TGTGCCAGCAGTTTCGTGAATCAGCCCCAGCATTTT.

This clonotype was seen ten or more times. The genes are TRBV10-2 and TRBJ1-2; D ambiguous. V lost 6 bases and J 5 bases, leaving 7 bases between the germline ends. Germline V CDR1 and CDR2: WSHSY, SAAADI. The CDR3 is 11 amino acids. This CDR3 is CASRRGYGYTF. CDR3 nucleotide sequence: TGCGCCAGCAGAAGAGGGTATGGCTACACCTTC.

This clonotype appeared many times. The CDR3 is CASSERQGKNTF. CDR3 DNA: TGTGCCAGCAGTGAACGACAGGGGAAGAACACCTTC. The genes are TRBV25-1 and TRBJ1-2; 8 nucleotides line up with TRBD1. This CDR3 contains 12 residues. The V and J ends lost 2 bases and 12 bases, in that order; junction bases with no gene match: 5. CDR1 MGHDK and CDR2 SYGVNS come from the germline V gene.

CDR3 in amino acids: CASSPGPQVDEQFF. Written as DNA, the CDR3 is TGCGCCAGCAGTCCCGGGCCCCAAGTGGATGAGCAGTTCTTC. The V call is TRBV5-1, the J call TRBJ2-1, with D unresolved. CDR3 length: 14 amino acids. Looked up from germline, CDR1 is SGHRS and CDR2 is YFSETQ. V lost 5 bases and J 8 bases, leaving 17 bases between the germline ends.

CDR3 bases: TGTGCCAGCAGCCAGGGACAGGGGTATTCGCGCACCGGGGAGCTGTTTTTT. The encoded protein is CASSQGQGYSRTGELFF. This chain connects TRBV7-8 to TRBJ2-2; 10 bases map to TRBD1. The germline V gene encodes CDR1 SGHVS and CDR2 FQNEAQ. J was trimmed by 4 bases and V by 5 bases; bases with no gene match: 10. The CDR3 consists of 17 residues.

In DNA form, the CDR3 reads TGTGCCAGCAGGTTAAGTCTGGCACCTTACAATGAGCAGTTCTTC. It specifies CASRLSLAPYNEQFF. The chain employs TRBV28 and TRBJ2-1, with D uncertain. The length of the CDR3 is 15 residues. Trimming took 6 bases from V and 4 from J, leaving 16 bases between them. CDR1 is MDHEN and CDR2 is SYDVKM in the germline V gene.

V and J are TRBV2 and TRBJ2-7, with 8 bases matching TRBD2. V lost 4 bases to trimming and J lost 7 bases; unmatched junction nucleotides: 9. CDR3 length: 14 residues. Germline V gene sequence: CDR1 SNHLY, CDR2 FYNNEI. For the CDR3, the DNA is TGTGCCAGCAGTGTTTTGCTAGCGGGTAGTGAGCAGTACTTC. Amino acids: CASSVLLAGSEQYF.

At least ten counts were recorded for this clonotype. V and J are TRBV7-8 and TRBJ2-3; D is ambiguous. V was shortened by 1 base and J by 1 base, with 12 bases between the two germline ends. The CDR3 totals 16 residues. CDR1 is SGHVS and CDR2 is FQNEAQ in the germline V gene. CDR3 sequence: CASSLVGRLGTDTQYF. For the CDR3, the DNA is TGTGCCAGCAGCTTAGTCGGCAGGCTTGGCACAGATACGCAGTATTTT. Drawing the rest from reference TRBV7-8 and TRBJ2-3, the complete variable domain is GAGVSQSPRYKVAKRGQDVALRCDPISGHVSLFWYQQALGQGPEFLTYFQNEAQLDKSGLPSDRFFAERPEGSVSTLKIQRTQQEDSAVYLCASSLVGRLGTDTQYFGPGTRLTVL.

The table lists this clonotype with a count of one. The chain combines TRBV15 with TRBJ2-1, with D perhaps given as TRBD1 or TRBD2 (5 bases each). V lost 2 bases and J lost 4, with 9 bases in between. Per germline, CDR1 LNHNV and CDR2 YYDKDF (reference sequence). The CDR3 runs to 14 residues. CDR3 protein: CATSRTRQYNEQFF. The CDR3 coding sequence is TGTGCCACCAGCAGAACTAGACAGTACAATGAGCAGTTCTTC.

In regard to this clonotype: A single base separates this from a much larger clone, so it may be a read error. The chain joins TRBV20-1 to TRBJ1-5, with D possibly being TRBD1 (5 bases). The CDR3 has 13 amino acids. Germline V lookup: CDR1 DFQATT, CDR2 SNEGSKA (reference sequence). Trimming removed 5 bases from V and 6 bases from J, with 14 bases in between. Here the CDR3 reads CSAPGLGSQPQHF. CDR3 DNA sequence: TGCAGTGCTCCAGGGTTGGGGAGTCAGCCCCAGCATTTT.

This clonotype appeared many times. This chain uses TRBV5-1 with TRBJ2-2, with 11 bases aligning to TRBD2. Germline values: CDR1 SGHRS, CDR2 YFSETQ. The V segment lost 3 bases and the J segment 0 bases; nucleotides outside the gene matches: 4. The CDR3 is 17 residues long. CDR3 protein: CASSWRTSGSNTGELFF. DNA of the CDR3: TGCGCCAGCAGCTGGCGGACTAGCGGGTCGAACACCGGGGAGCTGTTTTTT.

The gene calls are TRBV28 and TRBJ2-7; D gene unclear. The CDR3 consists of 14 residues. Germline V lookup: CDR1 MDHEN, CDR2 SYDVKM. Trimming stripped 6 bases from V and 4 bases from J, with 16 bases between. CDR3 sequence (DNA): TGTGCCAGCAGACACCAGCCCGGCCCATACGAGCAGTACTTC. It encodes CASRHQPGPYEQYF.

V and J are TRBV20-1 and TRBJ2-3; 10 nucleotides match TRBD2. Trimming removed 5 bases from V and 0 bases from J; junction bases left unmatched: 5. Germline CDR1 and CDR2: DFQATT and SNEGSKA (reference sequence). The CDR3 loop spans 15 amino acids. The CDR3 is CSAAKTSGSTDTQYF. The CDR3, as DNA: TGCAGTGCTGCAAAGACTAGCGGGAGCACAGATACGCAGTATTTT.

The rearrangement joins TRBV5-1 to TRBJ2-7, with D perhaps TRBD1 (6 bases). CDR3 length: 13 residues. Germline V CDR1 and CDR2: SGHRS, YFSETQ. Trimming left V 4 bases short and J 1 base short, with 9 bases between. CDR3 DNA sequence: TGCGCCAGCAGCGCGGACAGTTCCTACGAGCAGTACTTC. Translation gives CASSADSSYEQYF.

In this sample, this clonotype turned up a few times. The CDR3 DNA sequence: TGTGCCAGCAGTCCCAGGGACAGGGGGAGTCAGCCCCAGCATTTT. Protein sequence: CASSPRDRGSQPQHF. V usage is TRBV28 and J usage is TRBJ1-5; TRBD1 aligns across 11 bases. This CDR3 region has 15 residues. With 5 bases clipped from V and 6 bases from J, the junction kept 6 bases outside the gene matches. Germline CDR1 reads MDHEN; CDR2 reads SYDVKM. Together with reference TRBV28 and TRBJ1-5, the CDR3 gives the full variable domain: DVKVTQSSRYLVKRTGEKVFLECVQDMDHENMFWYRQDPGLGLRLIYFSYDVKMKEKGDIPEGYSVSREKKERFSLILESASTNQTSMYLCASSPRDRGSQPQHFGDGTRLSIL.

This clonotype showed up just a few times. This chain joins TRBV6-1 and TRBJ2-7; 13 bases line up with TRBD2. Trimming at V came to 2 bases and at J to 3 bases, leaving 4 bases not matched to a gene. The CDR3 spans 16 residues. Germline V gene data show CDR1 as MNHNS and CDR2 as SASEGT. CDR3: CASSEMGLAGSYEQYV. CDR3 bases: TGTGCCAGCAGTGAAATGGGACTAGCGGGGAGCTACGAGCAGTACGTC.

The chain links TRBV18 to TRBJ2-3; 9 bases fit TRBD2. J gave up 5 bases and V 2 bases, and 23 bases lay outside the gene matches. This CDR3 comprises 21 residues. CDR1 and CDR2 (germline): KGHSH, LQKENI. DNA for the CDR3: TGTGCCAGCTCACCATACCACGCCCTGCGTCTCGCGGGCGGGGGGGTAGATACGCAGTATTTT. Encoded protein: CASSPYHALRLAGGGVDTQYF.

This clonotype showed up just a few times. The J gene is TRBJ2-3, the V gene TRBV5-6, with 10 bases identical to TRBD2. From germline, CDR1 is SGHDT and CDR2 YYEEEE. This CDR3 has 15 amino acids. The trim removed 4 bases at V and 3 bases at J, leaving 5 bases unmatched. The DNA for the CDR3 is TGTGCCAGCAGCCCTGGACTAGCGGAGACAGATACGCAGTATTTT. It is translated as CASSPGLAETDTQYF.

This clonotype was counted a few times. The chain has TRBV2 and TRBJ2-1; D is unclear. This CDR3 is 14 amino acids long. Germline CDR1 is SNHLY and CDR2 is FYNNEI. Deletions cut 0 bases from V and 6 bases from J, with 9 bases between. CDR3 DNA sequence: TGTGCCAGCAGTGAAGCCCTGACCCTCAATGAGCAGTTCTTC. It codes for CASSEALTLNEQFF.